This TCR beta chain derives from a study of T cell responses to AZD1222 COVID-19 vaccine. The assay was immunoSEQ multiplex PCR, and TCRdb's table has in-frame clones only and misses some. Of approximately 85,000 clones listed, roughly nine tenths were seen once; the top ten hold about 7%. Broader study findings: It was only after the peak T cell response that any repertoires were sampled. Of the AZD1222 recipients, only six were seropositive at baseline.

In the case of this clone: What it binds is unknown.

Trimming stripped 4 bases from V and 0 bases from J, with 16 bases between. The length of the CDR3 is 16 residues. Germline V gene data show CDR1 as SNHLY and CDR2 as FYNNEI. This TCR was recovered from an adult in good health. The source material was peripheral blood, sampled on day 0 of AZD1222 vaccination. The chain uses TRBV2 and TRBJ2-7; tentative D call: TRBD2 (6 bases). The CDR3 spells CASSAHPRGTSYEQYF. CDR3 nucleotides: TGTGCCAGCAGTGCCCACCCCCGGGGGACCTCCTACGAGCAGTACTTC.